Shown below are 9 T cell receptor beta chains from a single sample sequenced in a study of response to subunit inactivated influenza vaccine. TCRdb reprocessed the RT-PCR reads via MiXCR and lists one record per CDR3 protein. Of about 530,000 distinct CDR3 sequences in the sample, approximately 12% are singletons; the top ten hold more than 8.5%. This material consisted of PBMCs from blood, taken on the day of vaccination. The origin of the receptors is a man in his forties or fifties who received an inactivated influenza vaccine.

Of note for this clonotype: The junction differs from germline at one of its ends, possibly a read error. This rearrangement joins TRBV20-1 to TRBJ2-3, with a weak D call TRBD2 (6 bases). Per germline, CDR1 DFQATT and CDR2 SNEGSKA (reference sequence). The CDR3 spans 11 residues. The CDR3 sequence is CSPRAGDTQYF. The CDR3 DNA reads as TGCAGTCCTAGAGCGGGAGATACGCAGTATTTT.

This clonotype was seen a handful of times. V usage is TRBV7-2 and J usage is TRBJ1-5; D may be TRBD1 (5 bases). From germline, CDR1 is SGHTA and CDR2 FQGNSA. Trimming left V 5 bases short and J 1 base short, with 9 bases between. The CDR3 spans 14 residues. The CDR3 coding sequence is TGTGCCAGCAGCCACGAGGGGAGCAATCAGCCCCAGCATTTT. Encoded protein: CASSHEGSNQPQHF.

V usage is TRBV12-3 or TRBV12-4 and J usage is TRBJ2-3; no definite D call. The ends were cut back, 3 bases at V and 7 bases at J, with 11 bases in the middle. The CDR3 is 13 residues long. The DNA for the CDR3 is TGTGCCAGCAGTTTTCGCGGACCCAATACGCAGTATTTT. Encoded protein: CASSFRGPNTQYF.

This sequence joins TRBV4-3 and TRBJ2-1; 11 bases fit TRBD2. Germline loops: CDR1 LGHNA, CDR2 YSLEER. The CDR3 runs to 20 residues. V gave up 0 bases and J gave up 0 bases; unmatched junction bases: 10. The CDR3 reads CASSQDPVSGRASSYNEQFF. The CDR3 coding sequence is TGCGCCAGCAGCCAAGATCCCGTTAGCGGGAGGGCTAGCTCCTACAATGAGCAGTTCTTC.

This clonotype was found a few times. The chain links TRBV4-3 to TRBJ2-3; the match to TRBD2 covers 9 bases. J gave up 10 bases and V 0 bases, and 5 bases lay outside the gene matches. Germline-derived CDR1 and CDR2 are LGHNA and YSLEER. The CDR3 spans 14 residues. CDR3 amino acids: CASSQESGTSSQYF. The CDR3 DNA is TGCGCCAGCAGCCAAGAGTCGGGGACTAGCTCGCAGTATTTT.

The chain recombines TRBV24-1 with TRBJ2-2, with TRBD1 identical over 9 bases. The germline gives CDR1 KGHDR, CDR2 SFDVKD. The CDR3 consists of 17 residues. V trimming: 3 bases; J trimming: 6 bases; junction bases outside the gene matches: 10. The CDR3 DNA follows: TGTGCCACCAGTGATCCACCGGGACAGGGTATCCCCGGGGAGCTGTTTTTT. It encodes CATSDPPGQGIPGELFF.

J is TRBJ2-1 and V is TRBV18; D perhaps matches TRBD1 (6 bases). This CDR3 comprises 13 residues. V lost 0 bases and J lost 6, with 6 bases in between. CDR1 and CDR2 from the germline V gene are KGHSH and LQKENI. The chain's CDR3 is CASSPPGANEQFF. CDR3 sequence (DNA): TGTGCCAGCTCACCACCGGGGGCCAATGAGCAGTTCTTC.

The chain has TRBV11-2 and TRBJ2-7; 9 nucleotides align to TRBD1. The CDR3 is 15 amino acids. Germline loops: CDR1 SGHAT, CDR2 FQNNGV. Trimming took 1 base from V and 5 from J; bases not matched to a gene: 6. CDR3 amino acids: CASSLGDREADEQYF. The CDR3 bases are TGTGCCAGCAGCTTAGGGGACAGGGAGGCGGACGAGCAGTACTTC.

The rearrangement links TRBV20-1 to TRBJ2-5; D remains ambiguous. The CDR3 is made up of 14 amino acids. V was cut by 1 base and J by 2 bases, with 11 bases left in between. CDR1 is DFQATT, CDR2 SNEGSKA, per germline (reference sequence). The CDR3 region has the DNA TGCAGTGCTAGAGGCTTCCAGGCACAAGAGACCCAGTACTTC. Amino acid sequence: CSARGFQAQETQYF.